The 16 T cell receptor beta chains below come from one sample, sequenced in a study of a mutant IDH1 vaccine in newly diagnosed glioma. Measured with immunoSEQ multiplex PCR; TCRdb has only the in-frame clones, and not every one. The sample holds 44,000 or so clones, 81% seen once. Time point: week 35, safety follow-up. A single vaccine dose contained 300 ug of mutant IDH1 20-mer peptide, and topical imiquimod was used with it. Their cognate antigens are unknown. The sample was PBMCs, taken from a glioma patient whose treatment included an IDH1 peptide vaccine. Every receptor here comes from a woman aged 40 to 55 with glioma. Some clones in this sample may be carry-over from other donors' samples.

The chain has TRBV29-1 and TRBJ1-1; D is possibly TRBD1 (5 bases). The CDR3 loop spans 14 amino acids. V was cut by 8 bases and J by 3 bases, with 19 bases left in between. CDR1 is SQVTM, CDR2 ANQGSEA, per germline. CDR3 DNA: TGCAGCATGTCGGGGGGGGGTACGCACACTGAAGCTTTCTTT. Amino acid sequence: CSMSGGGTHTEAFF.

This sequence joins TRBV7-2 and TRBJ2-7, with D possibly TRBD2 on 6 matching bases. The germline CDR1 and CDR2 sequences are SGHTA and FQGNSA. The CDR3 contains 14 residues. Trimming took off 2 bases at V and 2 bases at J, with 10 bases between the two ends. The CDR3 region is CASSLMRTTYEQYF. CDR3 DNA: TGTGCCAGCAGCTTAATGAGGACTACCTACGAGCAGTACTTC. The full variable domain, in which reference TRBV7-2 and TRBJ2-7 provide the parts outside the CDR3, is GAGVSQSPSNKVTEKGKDVELRCDPISGHTALYWYRQSLGQGLEFLIYFQGNSAPDKSGLPSDRFSAERTGGSVSTLTIQRTQQEDSAVYLCASSLMRTTYEQYFGPGTRLTVT.

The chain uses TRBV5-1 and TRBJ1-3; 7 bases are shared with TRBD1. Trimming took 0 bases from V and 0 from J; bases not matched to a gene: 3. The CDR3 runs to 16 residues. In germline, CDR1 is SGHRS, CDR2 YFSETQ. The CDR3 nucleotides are TGCGCCAGCAGCTTGGCGGGACAGAGCTCTGGAAACACCATATATTTT. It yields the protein CASSLAGQSSGNTIYF. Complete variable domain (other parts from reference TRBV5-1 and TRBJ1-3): KAGVTQTPRYLIKTRGQQVTLSCSPISGHRSVSWYQQTPGQGLQFLFEYFSETQRNKGNFPGRFSGRQFSNSRSEMNVSTLELGDSALYLCASSLAGQSSGNTIYFGEGSWLTVV.

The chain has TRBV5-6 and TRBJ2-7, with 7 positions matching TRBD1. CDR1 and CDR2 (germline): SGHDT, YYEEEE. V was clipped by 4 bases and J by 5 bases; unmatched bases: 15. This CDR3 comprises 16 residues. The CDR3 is CASSPTYRRQGHEQYF. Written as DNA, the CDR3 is TGTGCCAGCAGCCCAACCTATCGGAGACAGGGCCACGAGCAGTACTTC.

CDR3 bases: TGTGCCATCAGTGAGTCGAAACAGGCTGGGGAAGCTTTCTTT. This gives the protein CAISESKQAGEAFF. V gene TRBV10-3 combines with J gene TRBJ1-1; TRBD1 might be the D (5 bases). V was cut by 0 bases and J by 8 bases, with 13 bases left in between. Germline V gene data show CDR1 as ENHRY and CDR2 as SYGVKD. The CDR3 has 14 amino acids.

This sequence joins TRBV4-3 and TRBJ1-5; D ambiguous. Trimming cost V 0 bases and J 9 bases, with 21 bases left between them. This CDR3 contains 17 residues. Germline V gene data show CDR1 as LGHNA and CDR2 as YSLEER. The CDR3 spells CASSQDLPDSSGWPQHF. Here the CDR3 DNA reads TGCGCCAGCAGCCAAGATCTTCCCGACTCAAGTGGATGGCCCCAGCATTTT.

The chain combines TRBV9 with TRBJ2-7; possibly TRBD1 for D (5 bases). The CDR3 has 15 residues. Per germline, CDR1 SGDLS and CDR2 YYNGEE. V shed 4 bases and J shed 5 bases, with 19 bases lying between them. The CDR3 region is CASSPSTGPFDEQYF. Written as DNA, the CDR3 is TGTGCCAGCAGCCCCAGCACAGGTCCCTTTGACGAGCAGTACTTC.

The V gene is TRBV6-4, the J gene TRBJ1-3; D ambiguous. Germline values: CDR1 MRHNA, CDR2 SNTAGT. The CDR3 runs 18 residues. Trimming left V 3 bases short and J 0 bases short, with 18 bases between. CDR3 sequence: CASSENKGPTISGNTIYF. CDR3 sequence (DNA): TGTGCCAGCAGTGAAAATAAGGGTCCGACGATCTCTGGAAACACCATATATTTT.

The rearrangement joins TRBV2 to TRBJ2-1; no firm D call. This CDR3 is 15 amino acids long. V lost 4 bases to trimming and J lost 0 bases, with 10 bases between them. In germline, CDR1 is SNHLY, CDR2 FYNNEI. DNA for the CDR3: TGTGCCAGCAGTGCCTGGGGAAGCTCCTACAATGAGCAGTTCTTC. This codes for CASSAWGSSYNEQFF.

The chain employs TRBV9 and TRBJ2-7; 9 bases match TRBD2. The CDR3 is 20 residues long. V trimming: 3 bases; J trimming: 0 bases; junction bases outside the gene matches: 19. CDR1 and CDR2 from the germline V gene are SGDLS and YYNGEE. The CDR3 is CASSAPVEGESSGISYEQYF. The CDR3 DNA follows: TGTGCCAGCAGCGCCCCTGTAGAGGGGGAGTCTAGCGGGATCTCCTACGAGCAGTACTTC.

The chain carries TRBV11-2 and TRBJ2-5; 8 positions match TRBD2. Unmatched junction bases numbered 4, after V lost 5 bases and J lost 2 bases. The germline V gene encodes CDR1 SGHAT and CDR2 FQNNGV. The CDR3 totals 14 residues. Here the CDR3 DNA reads TGTGCCAGCAGCCCGGGGGGGGGACAAGAGACCCAGTACTTC. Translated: CASSPGGGQETQYF.

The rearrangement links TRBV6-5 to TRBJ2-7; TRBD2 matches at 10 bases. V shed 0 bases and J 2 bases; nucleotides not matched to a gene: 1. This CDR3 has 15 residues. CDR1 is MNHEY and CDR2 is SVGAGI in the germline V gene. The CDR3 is CASSYSGLATYEQYF. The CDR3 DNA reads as TGTGCCAGCAGTTACTCGGGACTAGCGACCTACGAGCAGTACTTC.

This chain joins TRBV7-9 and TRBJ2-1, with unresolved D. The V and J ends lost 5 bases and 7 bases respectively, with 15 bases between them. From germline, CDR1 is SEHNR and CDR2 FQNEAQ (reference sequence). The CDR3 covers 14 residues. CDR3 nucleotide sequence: TGTGCCAGCAGCCCACCAGCTGGGTTAAATGAGCAGTTCTTC. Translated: CASSPPAGLNEQFF.

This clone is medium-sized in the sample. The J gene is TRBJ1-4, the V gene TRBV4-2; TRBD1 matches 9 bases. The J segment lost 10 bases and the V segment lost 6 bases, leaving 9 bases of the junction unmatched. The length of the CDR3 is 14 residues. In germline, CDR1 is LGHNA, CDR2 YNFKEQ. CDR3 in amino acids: CASRHRDRVAKLFF. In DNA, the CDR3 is TGTGCCAGCAGACACCGGGACAGGGTGGCAAAACTGTTTTTT.

The CDR3 reads CASSPDILDEQYF. The CDR3 nucleotides are TGTGCCAGCAGCCCCGACATTTTAGACGAGCAGTACTTC. The chain employs TRBV9 and TRBJ2-7; no reliable D call. This CDR3 is built from 13 residues. Trimming cost V 4 bases and J 5 bases, with 13 bases left between them. Germline values: CDR1 SGDLS, CDR2 YYNGEE.

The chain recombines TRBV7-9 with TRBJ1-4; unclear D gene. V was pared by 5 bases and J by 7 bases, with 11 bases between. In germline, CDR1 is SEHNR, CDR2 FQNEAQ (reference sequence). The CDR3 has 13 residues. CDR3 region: CASSPAGVEKLFF. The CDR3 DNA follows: TGTGCCAGCAGCCCGGCCGGGGTTGAAAAACTGTTTTTT.